This T cell receptor beta chain was captured in a study of T cells in Graves' hyperthyroidism and ophthalmopathy. General study results and limits: Model-based prediction identified ophthalmopathy a median 6.5 months prior to its onset. Blood samples included most of the expanded thyroid clonotypes exceeding 0.001. Ophthalmopathy and stable hyperthyroidism were told apart by a 13 V-J model.

Diagnosis rested on symptoms, serum thyroxine and TRAb, thyroid ultrasound, and orbital computed tomography. What was amplified from RNA transcripts were TCR beta CDR3 regions. First-round RT-PCR of the TCR CDR3 relied on the HTBI primer set. MiXCR, run by TCRdb on the multiplex PCR reads, gives a single entry per CDR3 protein. The data contain hundreds of thousands of distinct CDR3 sequences, roughly 45% of them singletons. Germline V lookup: CDR1 SGHTA, CDR2 FQGNSA. Inclusive of both ends, the CDR3 amounts to 8 amino acids. About this clonotype itself: Antigen specificity is unknown. Because the CDR3 is missing its conserved closing phenylalanine or tryptophan, this is likely a read error. The limits of the CDR3 on the DNA are not certain, so only TCRdb's listed CDR3 is given.

The TCR originated in an adult man with Graves' disease, either hyperthyroidism or ophthalmopathy (not recorded which). This chain connects TRBV7-2 to TRBJ2-6. Sequenced: peripheral blood or thyroid tissue (not recorded which). CDR3 amino acids: CASSPRTS.